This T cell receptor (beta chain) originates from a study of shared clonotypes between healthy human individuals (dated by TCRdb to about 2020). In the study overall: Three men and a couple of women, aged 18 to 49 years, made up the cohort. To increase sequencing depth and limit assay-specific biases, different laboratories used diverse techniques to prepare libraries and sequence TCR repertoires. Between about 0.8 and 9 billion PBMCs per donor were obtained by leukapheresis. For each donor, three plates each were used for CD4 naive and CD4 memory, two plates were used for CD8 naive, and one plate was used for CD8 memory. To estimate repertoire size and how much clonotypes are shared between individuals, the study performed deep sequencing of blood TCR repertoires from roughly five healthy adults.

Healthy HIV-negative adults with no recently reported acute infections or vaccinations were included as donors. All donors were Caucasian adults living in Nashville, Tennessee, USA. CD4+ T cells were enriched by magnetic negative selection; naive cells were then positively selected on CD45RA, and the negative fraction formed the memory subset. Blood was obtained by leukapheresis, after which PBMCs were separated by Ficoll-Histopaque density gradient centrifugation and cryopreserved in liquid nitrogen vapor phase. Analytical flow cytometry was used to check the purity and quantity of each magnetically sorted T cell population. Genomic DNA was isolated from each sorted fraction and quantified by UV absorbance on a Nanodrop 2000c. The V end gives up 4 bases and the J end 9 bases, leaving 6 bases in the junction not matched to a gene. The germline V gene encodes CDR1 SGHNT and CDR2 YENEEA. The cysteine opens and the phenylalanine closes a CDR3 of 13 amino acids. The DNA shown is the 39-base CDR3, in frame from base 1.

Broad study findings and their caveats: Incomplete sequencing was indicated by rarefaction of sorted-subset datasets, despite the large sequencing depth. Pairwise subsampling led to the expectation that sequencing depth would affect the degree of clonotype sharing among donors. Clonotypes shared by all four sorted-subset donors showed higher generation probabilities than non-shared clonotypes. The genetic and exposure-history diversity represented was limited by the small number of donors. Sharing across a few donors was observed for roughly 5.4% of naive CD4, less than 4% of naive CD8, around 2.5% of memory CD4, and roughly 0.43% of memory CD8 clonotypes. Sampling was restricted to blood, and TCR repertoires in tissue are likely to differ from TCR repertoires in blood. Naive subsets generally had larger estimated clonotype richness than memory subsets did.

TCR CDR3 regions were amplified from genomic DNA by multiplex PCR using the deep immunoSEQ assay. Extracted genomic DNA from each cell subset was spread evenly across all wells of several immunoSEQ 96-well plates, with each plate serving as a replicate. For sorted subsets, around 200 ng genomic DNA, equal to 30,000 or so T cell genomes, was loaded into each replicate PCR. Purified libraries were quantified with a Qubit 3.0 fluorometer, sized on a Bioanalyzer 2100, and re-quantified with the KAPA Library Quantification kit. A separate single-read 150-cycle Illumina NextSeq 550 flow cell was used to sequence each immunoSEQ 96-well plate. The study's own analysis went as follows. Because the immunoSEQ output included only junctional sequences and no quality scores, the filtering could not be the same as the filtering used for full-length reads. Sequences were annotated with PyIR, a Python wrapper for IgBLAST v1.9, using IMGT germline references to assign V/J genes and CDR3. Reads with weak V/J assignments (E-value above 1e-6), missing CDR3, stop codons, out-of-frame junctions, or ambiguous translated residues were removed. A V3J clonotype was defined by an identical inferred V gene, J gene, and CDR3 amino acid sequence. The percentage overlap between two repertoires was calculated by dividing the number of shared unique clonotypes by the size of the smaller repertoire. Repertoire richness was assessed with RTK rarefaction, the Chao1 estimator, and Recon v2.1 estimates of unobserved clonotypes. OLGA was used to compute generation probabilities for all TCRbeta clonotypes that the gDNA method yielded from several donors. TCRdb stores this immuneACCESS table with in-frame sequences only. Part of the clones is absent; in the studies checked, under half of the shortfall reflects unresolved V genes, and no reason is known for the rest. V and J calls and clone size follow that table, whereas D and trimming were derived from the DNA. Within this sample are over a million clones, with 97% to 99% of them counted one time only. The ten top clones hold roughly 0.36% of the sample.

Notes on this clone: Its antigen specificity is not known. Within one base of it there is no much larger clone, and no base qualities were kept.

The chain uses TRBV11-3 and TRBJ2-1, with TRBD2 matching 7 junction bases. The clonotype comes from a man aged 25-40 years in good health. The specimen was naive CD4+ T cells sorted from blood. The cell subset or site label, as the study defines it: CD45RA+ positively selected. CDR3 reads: CASSSISGGEQFF. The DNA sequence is TGTGCCAGCAGCTCCATTTCGGGGGGTGAGCAGTTCTTC.